This note documents a single TCR beta chain sequence. The antigen it binds to is not known. The record has no base qualities; no much larger clone is one base away. The immunoSEQ Assay, a bias-controlled multiplex PCR, was used to amplify TCRbeta CDR3 regions from genomic DNA. As for the original processing: The number of nucleated cells in each sample was estimated from the amplification of reference gene primers within the assay. To quantify the absolute abundance of each unique TCRbeta CDR3 rearrangement, sequence reads were collapsed and filtered. For each sample, productive Simpson clonality was calculated as the square root of Simpson's diversity index over productive rearrangements. What TCRdb holds here is the immuneACCESS table cut down to in-frame rearrangements. Part of the clones is not present; checked against another copy, under half of the missing clones reflect an unresolved V gene, and the others are unexplained. The V and J calls and the clone size are those of that table, but D and trimming were determined from the DNA. Recorded for this sample are more than 200,000 clones; around 80% of them occurred a single time. In total, the top ten clones hold about 7.2% of the sample.

This sample was taken from a study of blood T cell repertoires in COVID-19 (dated by TCRdb to about 2020). Background for the entire study: The collaborator samples originated in the United States, Italy and Spain and spanned the acute and convalescent phases of COVID-19. The material from the prospective study consisted of cDNA or gDNA derived from T cells, B-cell-depleted T cells, or PBMCs. Deeply sampled blood TCRbeta repertoires from subjects exposed to, actively infected with, or recovered from COVID-19 were included in the dataset. A freely available public database, intended as a resource for researchers studying the immune response to SARS-CoV-2, is where the repertoires were released. Samples were obtained from the ongoing ImmuneRACE study (first 160 participants) and from over 1,000 subjects provided by 6 global collaborators. Sample metadata almost always included a de-identified subject ID, COVID-19 status, age in years and sex. Where available, HLA class I and class II types were taken from metadata supplied by the sample provider and were not determined by assay-based typing. Summary of the overall study and its limitations: The quantity of clinical and demographic metadata differed by source and by participant and was supplied without curation.

Participants in the prospective study were enrolled through a virtual design, were aged roughly 18 to 100 years, and lived in 24 United States geographic areas. In the prospective study, participants were assigned to cohorts based on the clinical history participants reported in a screening survey and a study questionnaire. Mobile phlebotomists in the prospective study collected whole blood, serum and a nasopharyngeal or oropharyngeal swab from every participant. Over a roughly 2-month period, participants in the prospective study had the option of providing additional blood draws and questionnaires. Before DNA extraction, prospective study blood samples were shipped either frozen or at room temperature. Measured from the cysteine to the phenylalanine, the CDR3 is 12 residues long. Of all the DNA, just the CDR3 is kept, 36 bases in frame from base 1. The germline ends are 13 bases apart after V is trimmed by 8 bases and J by 6 bases. Sequences SEHNR (CDR1) and FQNEAQ (CDR2) are obtained from the germline V gene (reference sequence).

The chain is encoded by TRBV7-9 joined to TRBJ1-2; the D gene assignment is ambiguous. The sample taken for sequencing was PBMCs or T cells enriched from blood (not recorded which). This clonotype was sampled from a woman aged 40 to 49 with acute COVID-19. The CDR3 region has the sequence CASLQPEDGYTF. The DNA sequence follows: TGTGCCAGCTTGCAACCTGAGGATGGCTACACCTTC.